Presented here are 24 T cell receptor beta chains from one specimen sequenced in a study of T cell repertoires in cytomegalovirus infection (dated by TCRdb to between 2019 and 2020). Sequencing was performed on an Illumina HiSeq 1500. The public sequencing data were trimmed at Q25 with fastp and processed into clonotypes with MiXCR by TCRdb, which kept only in-frame beta chains. Each entry is one CDR3 protein sequence, shown with its most common DNA and genes. Recorded for this sample are 150,000 to 200,000 distinct CDR3 sequences; 15% to 20% of them occurred a single time. The ten largest clones capture 18% of the sample. Input material: CD8+ T cells from PBMCs. The receptors were gathered from a human donor in good health (CMV status not recorded). Some clones in this sample may be carry-over from other donors' samples.

The sample holds many counts of this clonotype. The rearrangement uses TRBV20-1 and TRBJ2-7, with 9 bases that match TRBD2. This CDR3 has 13 residues. V lost 3 bases to trimming and J lost 6 bases; unmatched junction nucleotides: 6. Germline loops: CDR1 DFQATT, CDR2 SNEGSKA (reference sequence). CDR3 protein: CSASAGGPLEQYF. The CDR3 DNA follows: TGCAGTGCTAGTGCGGGAGGGCCTCTCGAGCAGTACTTC.

Concerning this clonotype: The CDR3 end shows no conserved phenylalanine or tryptophan, and so a read error is likely. The chain uses TRBV7-6 and TRBJ2-1; D may correspond to TRBD1 or TRBD2 (6 bases each). The germline gives CDR1 SGHVS, CDR2 FNYEAQ. The CDR3 totals 18 residues. The germline V and J ends were trimmed by 2 bases and 7 bases, with 24 bases remaining between them. As DNA, the CDR3 is TGTGCCAGCAGCTTATATTTCTGGGGGCAGGGAGGTAGGAATGAGCAGTTCTTG. Translating gives CASSLYFWGQGGRNEQFL.

V gene TRBV7-2 combines with J gene TRBJ1-3; the match to TRBD1 covers 8 bases. CDR1 SGHTA and CDR2 FQGNSA come from the germline V gene. The CDR3 loop spans 15 amino acids. Losses at the gene ends were 5 bases for V and 4 bases for J; bases not matched to a gene: 7. CDR3 DNA: TGTGCCAGCAGCATTGACAGGGGCCTGGGAAACACCATATATTTT. Its protein product is CASSIDRGLGNTIYF.

This sequence joins TRBV12-3 or TRBV12-4 and TRBJ2-2, with D perhaps matching TRBD1 (5 bases). There are 16 residues in the CDR3. V was clipped by 4 bases and J by 0 bases, with 12 bases between them. CDR3: CASSYRPGSNTGELFF. The CDR3 DNA sequence: TGTGCCAGCAGTTACAGGCCAGGCTCGAACACCGGGGAGCTGTTTTTT.

This chain links TRBV6-2 or TRBV6-3 with TRBJ2-1; the match to TRBD2 covers 8 bases. CDR1 and CDR2 (germline): MNHEY, SVGEGT. Trimming removed 6 bases from V and 7 bases from J; junction bases left unmatched: 14. There are 16 residues in the CDR3. In DNA, the CDR3 is TGTGCCAGCAGCGCCTGGCGGGGGGCCTCTGAGAATGAGCAGTTCTTC. Translating it yields CASSAWRGASENEQFF.

This clonotype was seen more than once but under ten times. This chain uses TRBV6-2 or TRBV6-3 with TRBJ2-7; D is possibly TRBD1 (6 bases). Trimming removed 3 bases from V and 4 bases from J, with 13 bases in between. Germline assignment: CDR1 MNHEY and CDR2 SVGEGT. This CDR3 is built from 14 residues. CDR3 residues: CASSYGQHDYEQYF. Here the CDR3 DNA reads TGTGCCAGCAGTTATGGACAGCACGATTACGAGCAGTACTTC.

CDR3 protein: CASSPSGTGWGEQYF. DNA of the CDR3: TGTGCCAGCAGTCCCTCCGGGACAGGGTGGGGCGAGCAGTACTTC. The rearrangement links TRBV12-3 or TRBV12-4 to TRBJ2-7; TRBD1 aligns across 9 bases. V lost 5 bases to trimming and J lost 6 bases; unmatched junction nucleotides: 11. The CDR3 sequence is 15 residues long.

The chain recombines TRBV7-2 with TRBJ1-2; a possible D gene is TRBD1 (5 bases). V lost 1 base, J lost 6 bases, and 9 bases lay in between. The V gene's germline CDR1 is SGHTA and CDR2 FQGNSA. The CDR3 length is 13 residues. CDR3 sequence reads: CASSLEGFDGYTF. CDR3 DNA sequence: TGTGCCAGCAGCTTAGAGGGGTTTGATGGCTACACCTTC.

V gene TRBV2 combines with J gene TRBJ2-1; TRBD2 is a possible D gene (7 bases). Germline V gene lookup returns CDR1 SNHLY and CDR2 FYNNEI. Trimming removed 4 bases at V and 8 bases at J, with 18 bases between. The CDR3 spans 15 residues. As DNA, the CDR3 is TGTGCCAGCAGTGCCCCCGGGACCGGGGGGCATGAGCAGTTCTTC. This translates into CASSAPGTGGHEQFF.

Only a few counts were recorded for this clonotype. This sequence joins TRBV11-2 and TRBJ1-4; D remains ambiguous. The germline V and J ends were trimmed by 6 bases and 2 bases, with 10 bases remaining between them. Per germline, CDR1 SGHAT and CDR2 FQNNGV. CDR3 size: 14 residues. The CDR3 DNA sequence: TGTGCCAGCAGTCGGAGTATCACTAATGAAAAACTGTTTTTT. This encodes CASSRSITNEKLFF.

This chain uses TRBV11-2 with TRBJ1-2; D is ambiguous. Trimming removed 5 bases at V and 13 bases at J, with 17 bases between. CDR3 length: 12 residues. Germline CDR1 and CDR2: SGHAT and FQNNGV. The CDR3 DNA reads as TGTGCCAGCAGCCCGGGCGGGATTAGGGCCACCTTC. This codes for CASSPGGIRATF.

The chain joins TRBV7-9 to TRBJ2-5; TRBD2 matches at 15 bases. From germline, CDR1 is SEHNR and CDR2 FQNEAQ (reference sequence). Trimming at V came to 10 bases and at J to 5 bases, leaving 2 bases not matched to a gene. The CDR3 is 13 residues long. Here the CDR3 reads CATGTSGRETQYF. CDR3 sequence (DNA): TGTGCCACCGGGACTAGCGGGAGGGAGACCCAGTACTTC.

This clonotype was counted a few times. V and J are TRBV11-2 and TRBJ2-5; 9 nucleotides align to TRBD2. The germline gives CDR1 SGHAT, CDR2 FQNNGV. Trimming at V came to 5 bases and at J to 5 bases, leaving 6 bases not matched to a gene. The CDR3 totals 14 residues. For the CDR3, the DNA is TGTGCCAGCAGCCCAAGCGGGAGGAGGGAGACCCAGTACTTC. Translating it yields CASSPSGRRETQYF.

This chain connects TRBV4-3 to TRBJ1-6; D may be TRBD1 (5 bases). From germline, CDR1 is LGHNA and CDR2 YSLEER. The CDR3 contains 15 residues. V shed 0 bases and J shed 9 bases, with 12 bases lying between them. For the CDR3, the DNA is TGCGCCAGCAGCCAAGATAGGCAGGGAGGTTCACCCCTCCACTTT. Amino acid sequence: CASSQDRQGGSPLHF.

The rearrangement links TRBV2 to TRBJ2-5, with D possibly being TRBD2 (6 bases). V was trimmed by 8 bases and J by 2 bases, leaving 18 bases between them. Germline loops: CDR1 SNHLY, CDR2 FYNNEI. This CDR3 spans 15 amino acids. CDR3 in amino acids: CASPSGVADQETQYF. CDR3 DNA sequence: TGTGCCAGCCCCTCCGGGGTAGCGGATCAAGAGACCCAGTACTTC.

The chain recombines TRBV7-8 with TRBJ2-1; possible D gene TRBD1, 5 bases. This CDR3 contains 16 residues. Between the trimmed V and J ends, which lost 4 bases and 0 bases, there was a span of 13 bases. Looked up from germline, CDR1 is SGHVS and CDR2 is FQNEAQ. CDR3 loop: CASSSGRRVSYNEQFF. The CDR3 DNA reads as TGTGCCAGCAGCTCGGGTCGCAGGGTCTCCTACAATGAGCAGTTCTTC.

This clonotype showed up many times. The chain recombines TRBV5-1 with TRBJ1-2; the match to TRBD1 covers 10 bases. The V segment lost 2 bases and the J segment 8 bases; nucleotides outside the gene matches: 12. This CDR3 contains 16 residues. Germline CDR1 reads SGHRS; CDR2 reads YFSETQ. CDR3 nucleotide sequence: TGCGCCAGCAGCTTACGACAGGGGGCCGCGGGGGGAGGCTACACCTTC. This encodes CASSLRQGAAGGGYTF. Complete variable domain (other parts from reference TRBV5-1 and TRBJ1-2): KAGVTQTPRYLIKTRGQQVTLSCSPISGHRSVSWYQQTPGQGLQFLFEYFSETQRNKGNFPGRFSGRQFSNSRSEMNVSTLELGDSALYLCASSLRQGAAGGGYTFGSGTRLTVV.

This clonotype has a count of ten or more. The J gene is TRBJ2-3, the V gene TRBV15; 10 nucleotides align to TRBD2. This CDR3 is built from 15 residues. Germline V lookup: CDR1 LNHNV, CDR2 YYDKDF (reference sequence). With 4 bases clipped from V and 6 bases from J, the junction kept 7 bases outside the gene matches. CDR3 residues: CATSNQAGGPDTQYF. The CDR3 region has the DNA TGTGCCACCAGCAACCAAGCGGGGGGGCCCGATACGCAGTATTTT.

This CDR3 reads CASSNTEAFF. DNA of the CDR3: TGTGCCAGTAGTAACACTGAAGCTTTCTTT. The chain links TRBV19 to TRBJ1-1, with no clear D. Per the germline V gene, CDR1 is LNHDA and CDR2 is SQIVND (reference sequence). Trimming took 4 bases from V and 3 from J, leaving 0 bases between them. The CDR3 length is 10 residues.

The chain links TRBV7-9 to TRBJ1-1; weak D call: TRBD1 (5 bases). The CDR3 length is 15 residues. Trimming removed 7 bases at V and 2 bases at J, with 17 bases between. Germline values: CDR1 SEHNR, CDR2 FQNEAQ (reference sequence). The DNA of the CDR3 is TGTGCCAGCATCGGATCAGGGTTTCGTAACACTGAAGCTTTCTTT. Translated: CASIGSGFRNTEAFF.

In this sample, this clonotype turned up a few times. V and J are TRBV7-9 and TRBJ1-5, with D tentatively TRBD1 (6 bases). V was clipped by 4 bases and J by 3 bases, with 13 bases between them. The germline CDR1 and CDR2 sequences are SEHNR and FQNEAQ (reference sequence). There are 15 residues in the CDR3. DNA of the CDR3: TGTGCCAGCAGCTCCACCGACAGGAACAATCAGCCCCAGCATTTT. It codes for CASSSTDRNNQPQHF.

This clonotype was observed a few times. The chain employs TRBV7-9 and TRBJ2-2, with 7 bases identical to TRBD1. Germline CDR1 is SEHNR and CDR2 is FQNEAQ (reference sequence). The length of the CDR3 is 20 residues. With V trimmed by 5 bases and J by 1 base, 19 bases remained unmatched. The CDR3 region is CASSGPHPGQSTLNTGELFF. The CDR3 DNA is TGTGCCAGCAGCGGACCCCACCCGGGACAGTCTACTTTGAACACCGGGGAGCTGTTTTTT.

This clonotype was seen only a few times. The chain uses TRBV11-2 and TRBJ2-4, with unresolved D. The CDR3 runs to 12 residues. The V and J ends lost 5 bases and 9 bases respectively, with 11 bases between them. Germline V gene lookup returns CDR1 SGHAT and CDR2 FQNNGV. CDR3 sequence: CASSLTLGIQYF. The CDR3 bases are TGTGCCAGCAGCCTAACCTTAGGCATTCAGTACTTC.

This clonotype was observed a few times. The V gene is TRBV12-3 or TRBV12-4, the J gene TRBJ1-2; 8 bases are a match to TRBD1. The CDR3 is made up of 13 amino acids. V lost 3 bases and J lost 8; bases outside the gene matches: 5. CDR3 in amino acids: CASSFGQGEGYTF. CDR3 bases: TGTGCCAGCAGTTTTGGACAGGGAGAAGGCTACACCTTC.